The 8 T cell receptor beta chains reported below all come from one sample, sequenced in a study of blood T cell repertoires in COVID-19. TCRdb's table, derived via immunoSEQ multiplex PCR, lists solely in-frame clones and lacks some. Of about 47,000 clones listed, 80% to 90% were seen once; the top ten hold roughly 13%. The sample consisted of peripheral blood. Receptors originate from a human donor with active COVID-19. The donor label of this sample is uncertain.

This chain joins TRBV6-6 and TRBJ2-7; 9 positions agree with TRBD1. This CDR3 has 16 residues. The germline V gene encodes CDR1 MNHNY and CDR2 SVGAGI (reference sequence). With 4 bases clipped from V and 4 bases from J, the junction kept 11 bases outside the gene matches. In nucleotides, the CDR3 is TGTGCCAGCAGTTTCGAAATTCCCGGGACAGGGTACGAGCAGTACTTC. Encoded protein: CASSFEIPGTGYEQYF.

Only one count was recorded for this clone. This chain joins TRBV5-1 and TRBJ2-6; D is perhaps TRBD2 (6 bases). CDR3 length equals 15 residues. Germline V gives CDR1 SGHRS, CDR2 YFSETQ. Trimming took off 3 bases at V and 0 bases at J, with 7 bases between the two ends. The CDR3 DNA reads TGCGCCAGCAGCTCGGACTACTCTGGGGCCAACGTCCTGACTTTC. It encodes CASSSDYSGANVLTF.

The V call is TRBV9, the J call TRBJ1-3; TRBD1 might be the D (6 bases). V shed 4 bases and J shed 3 bases, with 17 bases lying between them. Germline values: CDR1 SGDLS, CDR2 YYNGEE. This CDR3 region has 16 residues. This chain's CDR3 is CASSPGQIQIGNTIYF. DNA for the CDR3: TGTGCCAGCAGCCCCGGACAGATTCAAATTGGAAACACCATATATTTT.

This chain connects TRBV6-2 or TRBV6-3 to TRBJ2-2; maybe TRBD2 (6 bases). Germline-derived CDR1 and CDR2 are MNHEY and SVGEGT. V gave up 2 bases and J gave up 5 bases, with 12 bases separating them. This CDR3 has 15 residues. The chain's CDR3 is CASSYPRGDTGELFF. The CDR3, as DNA: TGTGCCAGCAGTTACCCTCGCGGGGATACCGGGGAGCTGTTTTTT.

The chain carries TRBV15 and TRBJ1-4; D remains ambiguous. The CDR3 length is 15 residues. CDR1 is LNHNV, CDR2 YYDKDF, per germline (reference sequence). The germline V and J ends were trimmed by 6 bases and 0 bases, with 11 bases remaining between them. The CDR3 DNA reads TGTGCCACCAGGGCCCGAGGCGCAACTAATGAAAAACTGTTTTTT. It encodes CATRARGATNEKLFF.

This chain uses TRBV2 with TRBJ2-2; D gene uncertain. CDR3 length equals 14 residues. CDR1 SNHLY and CDR2 FYNNEI come from the germline V gene. V was trimmed by 3 bases and J by 2 bases, leaving 7 bases between them. CDR3 nucleotides: TGTGCCAGCAGTGAGAACAGTAACACCGGGGAGCTGTTTTTT. Translating gives CASSENSNTGELFF.

V is TRBV5-1 and J is TRBJ2-7; maybe TRBD2 (6 bases). Germline CDR1 is SGHRS and CDR2 is YFSETQ. This CDR3 is built from 14 residues. V lost 2 bases and J lost 2, with 11 bases in between. The CDR3 region has the DNA TGCGCCAGCAGCTTCGGGACGGGGGCCTACGAGCAGTACTTC. Translated, it gives CASSFGTGAYEQYF.

This chain connects TRBV3-1 (or the pseudogene TRBV3-2) to TRBJ1-3; D remains unclear. V was pared by 4 bases and J by 1 base, with 11 bases between. CDR3 length: 15 residues. In germline, CDR1 is LGHDT, CDR2 YNNKEL (reference sequence). This CDR3 is CASSRLTASGNTIYF. In nucleotides, the CDR3 is TGTGCCAGCAGCCGTTTGACTGCGTCTGGAAACACCATATATTTT.